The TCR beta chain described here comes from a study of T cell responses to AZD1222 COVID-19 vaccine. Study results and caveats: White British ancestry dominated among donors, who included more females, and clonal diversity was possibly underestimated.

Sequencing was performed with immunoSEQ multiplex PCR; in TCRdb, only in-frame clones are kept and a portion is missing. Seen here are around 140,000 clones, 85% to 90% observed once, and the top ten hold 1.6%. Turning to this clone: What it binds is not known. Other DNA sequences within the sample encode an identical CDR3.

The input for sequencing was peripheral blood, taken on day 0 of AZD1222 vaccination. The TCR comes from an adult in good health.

The CDR3 protein is CASSYSSNTEAFF. In DNA, the CDR3 is TGTGCCAGCAGTTACTCGTCAAATACTGAAGCTTTCTTT. The rearrangement uses TRBV6-5 and TRBJ1-1; D unclear. V lost 0 bases and J 5 bases, leaving 7 bases between the germline ends. The germline gives CDR1 MNHEY, CDR2 SVGAGI. CDR3 size: 13 residues.